A selection of T cell receptor beta chains follows, all from one sample in a study of T cells in Graves' hyperthyroidism and ophthalmopathy. TCRdb reprocessed the multiplex PCR reads via MiXCR and lists one record per CDR3 protein. The sample includes 640,000 or so distinct CDR3 sequences, approximately 15% of them seen just once. Input material: blood. The receptors were gathered from a woman in her 40s with Graves' ophthalmopathy. Both conserved end residues are part of each CDR3. Each record gives: J gene, D gene, V gene, clone size, CDR3 length, CDR3 protein, CDR3 DNA. The D gene is left open where the match is weak. Not all rows give a size; the values are once, few, many and, for expanded clones, a class.

J gene: TRBJ2-7; D gene: TRBD1; V gene: TRBV5-1; clone size: many; CDR3 length: 16; CDR3 protein: CASSLTPTGGGYEQYF; CDR3 DNA: TGCGCCAGCAGCTTGACACCCACAGGGGGCGGTTACGAGCAGTACTTC
J gene: TRBJ2-7; D gene: NA; V gene: TRBV4-1; clone size: many; CDR3 length: 17; CDR3 protein: CASSQDVLWQGAYEQYF; CDR3 DNA: TGCGCCAGCAGCCAAGACGTTCTTTGGCAGGGCGCCTACGAGCAGTACTTC
J gene: TRBJ2-7; D gene: TRBD2; V gene: TRBV12-3/TRBV12-4; clone size: many; CDR3 length: 14; CDR3 protein: CASQVAGGHYEQYF; CDR3 DNA: TGTGCCAGCCAGGTAGCGGGAGGGCATTACGAGCAGTACTTC
J gene: TRBJ2-7; D gene: TRBD2; V gene: TRBV2; clone size: many; CDR3 length: 14; CDR3 protein: CGYIEAGGSYEQYF; CDR3 DNA: TGTGGCTATATCGAAGCGGGAGGGTCCTACGAGCAGTACTTC
J gene: TRBJ1-1; D gene: TRBD1; V gene: TRBV3-1; clone size: few; CDR3 length: 14; CDR3 protein: CASSQATGGTEAFF; CDR3 DNA: TGTGCCAGCAGCCAAGCAACAGGGGGGACTGAAGCTTTCTTT
J gene: TRBJ1-1; D gene: NA; V gene: TRBV20-1; clone size: many; CDR3 length: 12; CDR3 protein: CSARWQGTEAFF; CDR3 DNA: TGCAGTGCTAGATGGCAGGGCACTGAAGCTTTCTTT
J gene: TRBJ2-5; D gene: NA; V gene: TRBV6-2/TRBV6-3; clone size: many; CDR3 length: 14; CDR3 protein: CASSYAGLWETQYF; CDR3 DNA: TGTGCCAGCAGTTATGCGGGGTTGTGGGAGACCCAGTACTTC
J gene: TRBJ1-3; D gene: NA; V gene: TRBV7-8; clone size: many; CDR3 length: 15; CDR3 protein: CASSLGRFSGNTIYF; CDR3 DNA: TGTGCCAGCAGCTTGGGCAGGTTCTCTGGAAACACCATATATTTT
J gene: TRBJ2-5; D gene: TRBD1; V gene: TRBV19; clone size: NA; CDR3 length: 14; CDR3 protein: CASSDTGDKETQYF; CDR3 DNA: TGTGCCAGTAGTGATACAGGGGACAAAGAGACCCAGTACTTC
J gene: TRBJ1-1; D gene: TRBD1; V gene: TRBV28; clone size: few; CDR3 length: 17; CDR3 protein: CASSPSGTGYSNTEAFF; CDR3 DNA: TGTGCCAGCAGTCCCTCGGGGACAGGGTATTCGAACACTGAAGCTTTCTTT
J gene: TRBJ2-4; D gene: NA; V gene: TRBV27; clone size: NA; CDR3 length: 15; CDR3 protein: CASSPDLEAKNIQYF; CDR3 DNA: TGTGCCAGCAGCCCAGACCTGGAGGCCAAAAACATTCAGTACTTC
J gene: TRBJ2-7; D gene: NA; V gene: TRBV10-3; clone size: many; CDR3 length: 11; CDR3 protein: CAISALYEQYF; CDR3 DNA: TGTGCCATCAGTGCCCTTTACGAGCAGTACTTC
J gene: TRBJ2-5; D gene: NA; V gene: TRBV6-1; clone size: few; CDR3 length: 13; CDR3 protein: CASKQSGQETQYF; CDR3 DNA: TGTGCCAGCAAGCAAAGCGGACAAGAGACCCAGTACTTC
J gene: TRBJ1-5; D gene: NA; V gene: TRBV11-2; clone size: NA; CDR3 length: 15; CDR3 protein: CASSLDQGRGQPQHF; CDR3 DNA: TGTGCCAGCAGCTTAGACCAGGGACGTGGCCAGCCCCAGCATTTT
J gene: TRBJ2-7; D gene: TRBD2; V gene: TRBV3-1; clone size: few; CDR3 length: 15; CDR3 protein: CASSHTSGRAYEQYF; CDR3 DNA: TGTGCCAGCAGCCATACTAGCGGGAGGGCCTACGAGCAGTACTTC
J gene: TRBJ2-4; D gene: NA; V gene: TRBV29-1; clone size: many; CDR3 length: 14; CDR3 protein: CSVGGGLAKNIQYF; CDR3 DNA: TGCAGCGTCGGAGGGGGTTTAGCCAAAAACATTCAGTACTTC
J gene: TRBJ2-5; D gene: TRBD1; V gene: TRBV19; clone size: many; CDR3 length: 14; CDR3 protein: CASSIDRVRETQYF; CDR3 DNA: TGTGCCAGTAGTATTGACAGGGTGCGGGAGACCCAGTACTTC
J gene: TRBJ1-1; D gene: NA; V gene: TRBV7-2; clone size: NA; CDR3 length: 14; CDR3 protein: CASSRGPLNTEAFF; CDR3 DNA: TGTGCCAGCAGCCGTGGTCCCTTGAACACTGAAGCTTTCTTT
J gene: TRBJ2-5; D gene: NA; V gene: TRBV29-1; clone size: few; CDR3 length: 12; CDR3 protein: CGVVYIQETQYF; CDR3 DNA: TGCGGCGTTGTATATATACAAGAGACCCAGTACTTC
J gene: TRBJ2-2; D gene: TRBD2; V gene: TRBV6-2/TRBV6-3; clone size: many; CDR3 length: 18; CDR3 protein: CASSYPLTSGANTGELFF; CDR3 DNA: TGTGCCAGCAGTTACCCCTTGACTAGCGGGGCGAACACCGGGGAGCTGTTTTTT
J gene: TRBJ2-7; D gene: NA; V gene: TRBV11-2; clone size: once; CDR3 length: 13; CDR3 protein: CASMRLQSYEQYF; CDR3 DNA: TGTGCCAGCATGAGACTTCAATCTTACGAGCAGTACTTC
J gene: TRBJ1-1; D gene: NA; V gene: TRBV19; clone size: many; CDR3 length: 14; CDR3 protein: CASSTWTGEAEAFF; CDR3 DNA: TGTGCCAGTAGTACCTGGACCGGTGAGGCTGAAGCTTTCTTT
J gene: TRBJ1-1; D gene: NA; V gene: TRBV28; clone size: NA; CDR3 length: 16; CDR3 protein: CASSQPLWARNTEAFF; CDR3 DNA: TGTGCCAGCAGCCAGCCCCTATGGGCGAGAAACACTGAAGCTTTCTTT
J gene: TRBJ2-5; D gene: TRBD1; V gene: TRBV5-1; clone size: many; CDR3 length: 15; CDR3 protein: CASSSLETGGETQYF; CDR3 DNA: TGCGCCAGCAGCTCCCTTGAGACAGGGGGAGAGACCCAGTACTTC
J gene: TRBJ2-7; D gene: TRBD2; V gene: TRBV12-3/TRBV12-4; clone size: many; CDR3 length: 14; CDR3 protein: CASSPSAGGPEQYF; CDR3 DNA: TGTGCCAGCAGTCCTAGTGCGGGAGGGCCCGAGCAGTACTTC
J gene: TRBJ2-5; D gene: NA; V gene: TRBV6-5; clone size: many; CDR3 length: 15; CDR3 protein: CASSYSEAPWETQYF; CDR3 DNA: TGTGCCAGCAGTTACTCTGAGGCCCCCTGGGAGACCCAGTACTTC
J gene: TRBJ2-2; D gene: TRBD2; V gene: TRBV10-3; clone size: many; CDR3 length: 16; CDR3 protein: CAINRRGDSNTGELFF; CDR3 DNA: TGTGCCATCAACCGACGGGGGGATTCGAACACCGGGGAGCTGTTTTTT
J gene: TRBJ1-1; D gene: NA; V gene: TRBV6-2/TRBV6-3; clone size: many; CDR3 length: 14; CDR3 protein: CASSYTVGWSEAFF; CDR3 DNA: TGTGCCAGCAGTTACACCGTCGGTTGGTCTGAAGCTTTCTTT
J gene: TRBJ1-5; D gene: NA; V gene: TRBV10-3; clone size: many; CDR3 length: 14; CDR3 protein: CAISESEGTQPQHF; CDR3 DNA: TGTGCCATCAGTGAGTCAGAGGGGACGCAGCCCCAGCATTTT
J gene: TRBJ1-2; D gene: NA; V gene: TRBV6-5; clone size: many; CDR3 length: 13; CDR3 protein: CASSYRQTYGYTF; CDR3 DNA: TGTGCCAGCAGTTACCGGCAGACCTATGGCTACACCTTC
J gene: TRBJ2-2; D gene: NA; V gene: TRBV18; clone size: NA; CDR3 length: 16; CDR3 protein: CASSPPYRTNTGELFF; CDR3 DNA: TGTGCCAGCTCACCACCGTACAGAACGAACACCGGGGAGCTGTTTTTT